The 22 T cell receptor beta chains reported below all come from one sample, sequenced in a study of technical replicates of blood from a handful of donors. This table comes from immunoSEQ multiplex PCR, and its TCRdb copy is limited to in-frame clones, with some not included. The repertoire has just over 75,000 clones, 85% to 95% of them found once; the top ten carry 0.41%. Sequenced sample: T cells isolated from PBMCs. The source of these receptors is a human donor in good health.

As concerns this clone: One end of the junction does not line up with germline, which may come from a read error. This rearrangement joins TRBV10-3 to TRBJ2-7, with D possibly TRBD2 on 6 matching bases. The CDR3 totals 13 residues. Germline V gene lookup returns CDR1 ENHRY and CDR2 SYGVKD. This CDR3 is CAISVAGYYEQYF. CDR3 DNA sequence: TGTGCCATTAGTGTCGCGGGATACTACGAGCAGTACTTC.

The J gene is TRBJ1-1, the V gene TRBV28; 7 positions agree with TRBD1. The germline V gene has CDR1 MDHEN and CDR2 SYDVKM. The CDR3 is 16 amino acids. V was clipped by 4 bases and J by 0 bases; unmatched bases: 8. Written as DNA, the CDR3 is TGTGCCAGCAGTTCCAACAGGGGCGTTATGAACACTGAAGCTTTCTTT. Amino acids: CASSSNRGVMNTEAFF.

This clone was counted only a few times. The chain links TRBV29-1 to TRBJ1-1; TRBD1 agrees at 7 bases. The germline CDR1 and CDR2 sequences are SQVTM and ANQGSEA. The CDR3 spans 11 residues. Trimming took 6 bases from V and 5 from J; bases not matched to a gene: 3. This CDR3 is CSVPTGTEAFF. Written as DNA, the CDR3 is TGCAGCGTACCGACAGGGACTGAAGCTTTCTTT.

This chain links TRBV7-3 with TRBJ2-3, with a weak D call TRBD2 (6 bases). V lost 5 bases and J 2 bases, leaving 17 bases between the germline ends. CDR1 and CDR2 from the germline V gene are SGHTA and FQGTGA. The CDR3 covers 16 residues. DNA of the CDR3: TGTGCCAGCAGCCCCCGGGCGGCGGGACCCACAGATACGCAGTATTTT. Protein product: CASSPRAAGPTDTQYF.

This chain connects TRBV6-5 to TRBJ2-1; 8 nucleotides line up with TRBD1. Germline V CDR1 and CDR2: MNHEY, SVGAGI. The CDR3 is 12 residues long. The junction had 3 bases not matched to a gene; V was cut back by 6 bases and J by 8 bases. Here the CDR3 reads CASSQQGDEQFF. The CDR3 nucleotides are TGTGCCAGCAGCCAACAGGGGGATGAGCAGTTCTTC.

V and J are TRBV6-5 and TRBJ1-2, with D maybe TRBD1 (6 bases). V lost 2 bases, J lost 4 bases, and 11 bases lay in between. CDR1 is MNHEY and CDR2 is SVGAGI in the germline V gene. The CDR3 extends over 14 amino acids. Here the CDR3 reads CASSYGGEVYGYTF. As DNA, the CDR3 is TGTGCCAGCAGTTACGGGGGCGAAGTCTATGGCTACACCTTC.

The rearrangement joins TRBV11-2 to TRBJ2-7, with D perhaps TRBD2 (6 bases). The V gene's germline CDR1 is SGHAT and CDR2 FQNNGV. V was pared by 1 base and J by 7 bases, with 14 bases between. The CDR3 has 14 residues. The CDR3 DNA follows: TGTGCCAGCAGCTTAGTAGCGGATTTGACGGAGCAGTACTTC. Translating it yields CASSLVADLTEQYF.

The chain combines TRBV5-4 with TRBJ2-1, with 8 bases lining up with TRBD1. The CDR3 length is 15 residues. V lost 2 bases and J lost 4; bases outside the gene matches: 5. Germline CDR1 SGHNT, CDR2 YYREEE (reference sequence). The CDR3 region has the DNA TGTGCCAGCAGCTTAGACAGGGGATCTTACAATGAGCAGTTCTTC. Its translation is CASSLDRGSYNEQFF.

In DNA, the CDR3 is TGCGCCAGCAAAACAGCGGGAGCAGGCGAGCAGTACTTC. Amino acids: CASKTAGAGEQYF. This rearrangement joins TRBV10-2 to TRBJ2-7; 8 bases align to TRBD2. Per the germline V gene, CDR1 is WSHSY and CDR2 is SAAADI. V lost 7 bases to trimming and J lost 6 bases; unmatched junction nucleotides: 8. The CDR3 is 13 residues long.

This rearrangement joins TRBV11-2 to TRBJ2-1, with D maybe TRBD2 (6 bases). V was cut by 5 bases and J by 2 bases, with 16 bases left in between. The CDR3 is made up of 16 amino acids. The germline CDR1 and CDR2 sequences are SGHAT and FQNNGV. CDR3 sequence reads: CASSPAGRTTYNEQFF. The CDR3 coding sequence is TGTGCCAGCAGCCCCGCCGGCCGGACTACCTACAATGAGCAGTTCTTC.

This chain joins TRBV6-5 and TRBJ2-1, with 10 bases that match TRBD1. Germline-derived CDR1 and CDR2 are MNHEY and SVGAGI. Germline trimming cut 9 bases from V and 4 bases from J; bases unmatched to any gene: 6. The CDR3 is 14 amino acids. The DNA of the CDR3 is TGTGCCAGTAGAGGGACAGGGGATTACAATGAGCAGTTCTTC. It codes for CASRGTGDYNEQFF.

The chain combines TRBV10-3 with TRBJ1-2; D ambiguous. The CDR3 spans 11 residues. From germline, CDR1 is ENHRY and CDR2 SYGVKD. V was pared by 4 bases and J by 8 bases, with 8 bases between. The CDR3 protein is CAISAGEGYTF. In nucleotides, the CDR3 is TGTGCCATCAGTGCCGGGGAGGGCTACACCTTC.

The chain employs TRBV7-3 and TRBJ2-3; D is uncertain. The germline V gene encodes CDR1 SGHTA and CDR2 FQGTGA. There are 17 residues in the CDR3. V was shortened by 2 bases and J by 4 bases, with 19 bases between the two germline ends. In DNA form, the CDR3 reads TGTGCCAGCAGCTTAGGTCTGGGCTCGACCGATTCAGATACGCAGTATTTT. It specifies CASSLGLGSTDSDTQYF.

The V and J genes are TRBV18 and TRBJ1-3, with no clear D. V was shortened by 0 bases and J by 0 bases, with 18 bases between the two germline ends. Germline V lookup: CDR1 KGHSH, CDR2 LQKENI. This CDR3 region has 19 residues. DNA for the CDR3: TGTGCCAGCTCACCACCGGCAGTGGGTAATGCGGACTCTGGAAACACCATATATTTT. It codes for CASSPPAVGNADSGNTIYF.

This chain connects TRBV29-1 to TRBJ1-3, with D tentatively TRBD1 (6 bases). V was trimmed by 4 bases and J by 0 bases, leaving 10 bases between them. The V gene's germline CDR1 is SQVTM and CDR2 ANQGSEA. The CDR3 loop spans 14 amino acids. The CDR3 DNA reads as TGCAGCGTTGCTGGGGGCGACTCTGGAAACACCATATATTTT. This gives the protein CSVAGGDSGNTIYF. Supplemented by reference TRBV29-1 and TRBJ1-3, the full variable domain reads SAVISQKPSRDICQRGTSLTIQCQVDSQVTMMFWYRQQPGQSLTLIATANQGSEATYESGFVIDKFPISRPNLTFSTLTVSNMSPEDSSIYLCSVAGGDSGNTIYFGEGSWLTVV.

The rearrangement links TRBV11-3 to TRBJ1-1, with 10 bases aligning to TRBD1. The ends lost 4 bases at V and 2 bases at J; junction bases unmatched: 4. Looked up from germline, CDR1 is SGHNT and CDR2 is YENEEA. CDR3 size: 15 residues. In DNA form, the CDR3 reads TGTGCCAGCAGCTCTCGACAGGGGGCAAACACTGAAGCTTTCTTT. Encoded protein: CASSSRQGANTEAFF.

This clone was counted a few times. This chain links TRBV19 with TRBJ1-1; 8 nucleotides align to TRBD1. Unmatched junction bases numbered 3, after V lost 0 bases and J lost 0 bases. Germline V CDR1 and CDR2: LNHDA, SQIVND (reference sequence). CDR3 length: 16 amino acids. DNA of the CDR3: TGTGCCAGTAGTATAGACAGGGGGCTAGTGAACACTGAAGCTTTCTTT. Translation: CASSIDRGLVNTEAFF.

The V gene is TRBV10-2, the J gene TRBJ1-2; 9 positions agree with TRBD1. The CDR3 extends over 14 amino acids. After removal of 0 bases from V and 8 bases from J, the junction contained 4 bases not matched to a gene. Germline lookup yields CDR1 WSHSY and CDR2 SAAADI. CDR3 in DNA: TGCGCCAGCAGTGAGTCTTGGACAGGGGACGGCTACACCTTC. Protein sequence: CASSESWTGDGYTF.

This chain connects TRBV5-1 to TRBJ2-7, with a tentative D call TRBD2 (6 bases). Trimming left V 1 base short and J 1 base short, with 9 bases between. The germline CDR1 and CDR2 sequences are SGHRS and YFSETQ. The CDR3 runs 14 residues. The CDR3 spells CASSLSGTSYEQYF. CDR3 bases: TGCGCCAGCAGCTTGTCGGGGACTTCCTACGAGCAGTACTTC.

This chain links TRBV7-3 with TRBJ2-1, with TRBD2 identical over 7 bases. Germline V gene lookup returns CDR1 SGHTA and CDR2 FQGTGA. Trimming removed 5 bases from V and 10 bases from J; junction bases left unmatched: 11. The length of the CDR3 is 14 residues. DNA for the CDR3: TGTGCCAGCAGCCCAGCCAGCGGGGCAGGGGAGCAGTTCTTC. This codes for CASSPASGAGEQFF.

The chain employs TRBV7-8 and TRBJ1-1, with TRBD1 as a possible D gene (5 bases). The CDR3 sequence is 14 residues long. Germline V gives CDR1 SGHVS, CDR2 FQNEAQ. V was trimmed by 5 bases and J by 6 bases, leaving 16 bases between them. The CDR3, as DNA: TGTGCCAGCAGCGTCTCCAGGGCGCACGCTGAAGCTTTCTTT. It yields the protein CASSVSRAHAEAFF.

V gene TRBV7-3 combines with J gene TRBJ2-1; 8 nucleotides align to TRBD2. CDR1 and CDR2 from the germline V gene are SGHTA and FQGTGA. With 6 bases clipped from V and 4 bases from J, the junction kept 8 bases outside the gene matches. The CDR3 is made up of 15 amino acids. The CDR3 protein is CASSRLAGPYNEQFF. The CDR3 DNA follows: TGTGCCAGCAGTAGGTTAGCGGGACCGTACAATGAGCAGTTCTTC.